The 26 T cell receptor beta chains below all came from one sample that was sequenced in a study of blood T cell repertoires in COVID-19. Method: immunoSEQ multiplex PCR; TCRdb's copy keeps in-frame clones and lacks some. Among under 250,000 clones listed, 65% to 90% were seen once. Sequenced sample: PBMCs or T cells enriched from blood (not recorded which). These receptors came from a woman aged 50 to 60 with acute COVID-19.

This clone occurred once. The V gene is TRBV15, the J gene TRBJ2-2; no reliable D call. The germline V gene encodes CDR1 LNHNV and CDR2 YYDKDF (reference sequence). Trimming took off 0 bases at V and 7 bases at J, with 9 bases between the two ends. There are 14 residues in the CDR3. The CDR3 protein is CATSRDNRDGELFF. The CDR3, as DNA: TGTGCCACCAGCAGAGATAATCGAGACGGGGAGCTGTTTTTT.

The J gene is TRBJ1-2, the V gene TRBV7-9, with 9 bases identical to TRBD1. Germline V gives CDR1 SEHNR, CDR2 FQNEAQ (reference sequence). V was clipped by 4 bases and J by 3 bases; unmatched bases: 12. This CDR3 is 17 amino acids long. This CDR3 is CASSSLRDRVKDYGYTF. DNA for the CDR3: TGTGCCAGCAGCTCACTCCGGGACAGGGTAAAGGACTATGGCTACACCTTC.

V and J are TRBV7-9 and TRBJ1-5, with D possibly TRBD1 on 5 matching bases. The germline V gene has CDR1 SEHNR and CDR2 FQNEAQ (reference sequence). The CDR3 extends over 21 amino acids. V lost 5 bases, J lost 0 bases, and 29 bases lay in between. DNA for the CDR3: TGTGCCAGCAGCACGCATTTGCCGGCCGCCGGGACTAGCTATAGCAATCAGCCCCAGCATTTT. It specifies CASSTHLPAAGTSYSNQPQHF.

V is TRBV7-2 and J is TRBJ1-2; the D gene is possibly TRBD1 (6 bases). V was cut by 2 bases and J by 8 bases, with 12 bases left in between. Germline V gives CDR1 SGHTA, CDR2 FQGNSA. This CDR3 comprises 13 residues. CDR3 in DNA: TGTGCCAGCAGCTTAAGACAGGAAAGGGGCTACACCTTC. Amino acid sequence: CASSLRQERGYTF.

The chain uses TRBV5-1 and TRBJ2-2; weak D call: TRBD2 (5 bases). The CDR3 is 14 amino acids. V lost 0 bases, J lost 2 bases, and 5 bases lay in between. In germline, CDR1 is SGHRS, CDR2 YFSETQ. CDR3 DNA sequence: TGCGCCAGCAGCTTGGGGACTAACACCGGGGAGCTGTTTTTT. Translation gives CASSLGTNTGELFF.

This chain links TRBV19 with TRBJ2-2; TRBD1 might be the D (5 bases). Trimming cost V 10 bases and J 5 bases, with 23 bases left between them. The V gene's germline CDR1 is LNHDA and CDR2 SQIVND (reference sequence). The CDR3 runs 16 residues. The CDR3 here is CATLRTHTLRTGELFF. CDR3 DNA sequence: TGTGCCACCCTCCGGACACACACTTTAAGGACCGGGGAGCTGTTTTTT.

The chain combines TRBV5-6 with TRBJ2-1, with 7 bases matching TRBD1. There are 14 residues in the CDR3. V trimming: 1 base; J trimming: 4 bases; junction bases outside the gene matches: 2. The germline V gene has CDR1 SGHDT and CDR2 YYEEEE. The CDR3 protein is CASSLTQGYNEQFF. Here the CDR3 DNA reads TGTGCCAGCAGCTTGACACAGGGGTACAATGAGCAGTTCTTC.

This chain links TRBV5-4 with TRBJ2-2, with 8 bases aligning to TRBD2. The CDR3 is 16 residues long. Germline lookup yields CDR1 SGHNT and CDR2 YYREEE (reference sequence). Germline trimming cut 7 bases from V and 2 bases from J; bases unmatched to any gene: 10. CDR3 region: CASAPKGLVNTGELFF. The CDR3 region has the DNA TGTGCCAGCGCACCTAAGGGACTAGTAAACACCGGGGAGCTGTTTTTT.

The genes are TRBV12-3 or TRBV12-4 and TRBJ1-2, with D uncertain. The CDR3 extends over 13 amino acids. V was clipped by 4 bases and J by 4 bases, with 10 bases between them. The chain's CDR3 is CASSYLLGYGYTF. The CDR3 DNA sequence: TGTGCCAGCAGTTATTTACTCGGCTATGGCTACACCTTC.

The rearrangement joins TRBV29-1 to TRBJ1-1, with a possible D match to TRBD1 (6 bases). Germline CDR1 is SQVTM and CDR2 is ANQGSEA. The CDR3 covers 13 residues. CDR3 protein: CTIGGGLNTEAFF. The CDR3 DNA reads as TGCACCATCGGGGGGGGGCTGAACACTGAAGCTTTCTTT.

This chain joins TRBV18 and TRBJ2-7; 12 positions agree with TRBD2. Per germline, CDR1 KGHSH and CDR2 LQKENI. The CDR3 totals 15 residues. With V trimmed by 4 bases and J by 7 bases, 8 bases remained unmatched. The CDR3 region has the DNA TGTGCCAGCTCACTAACTAGCGGGGGGAGGAGTGAGCAGTACTTC. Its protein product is CASSLTSGGRSEQYF.

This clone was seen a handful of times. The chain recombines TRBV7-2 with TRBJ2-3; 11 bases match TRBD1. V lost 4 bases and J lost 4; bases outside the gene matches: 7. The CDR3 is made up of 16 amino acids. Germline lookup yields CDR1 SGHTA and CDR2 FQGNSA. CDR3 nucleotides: TGTGCCAGCAGCTCTCTGGGACAGGGGGTGGCAGATACGCAGTATTTT. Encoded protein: CASSSLGQGVADTQYF.

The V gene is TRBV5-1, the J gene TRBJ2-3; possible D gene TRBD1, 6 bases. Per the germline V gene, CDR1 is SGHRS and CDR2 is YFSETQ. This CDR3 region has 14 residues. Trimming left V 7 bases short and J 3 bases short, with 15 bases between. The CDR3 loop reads CASRPGDATDTQYF. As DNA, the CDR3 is TGCGCCAGCCGCCCAGGGGATGCGACAGATACGCAGTATTTT.

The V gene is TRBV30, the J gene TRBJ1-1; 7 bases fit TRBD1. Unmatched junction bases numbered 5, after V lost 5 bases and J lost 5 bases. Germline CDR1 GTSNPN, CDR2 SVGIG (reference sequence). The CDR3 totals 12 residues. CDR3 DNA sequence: TGTGCCTGGGACAGGGCGAGTACTGAAGCTTTCTTT. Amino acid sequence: CAWDRASTEAFF.

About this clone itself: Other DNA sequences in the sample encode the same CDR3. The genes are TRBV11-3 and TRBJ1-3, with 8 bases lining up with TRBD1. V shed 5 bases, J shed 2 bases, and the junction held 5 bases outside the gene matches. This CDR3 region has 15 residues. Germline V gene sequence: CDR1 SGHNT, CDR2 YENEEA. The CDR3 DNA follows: TGTGCCAGCAGCCCAGGACAGGGTCCTGGAAACACCATATATTTT. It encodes CASSPGQGPGNTIYF.

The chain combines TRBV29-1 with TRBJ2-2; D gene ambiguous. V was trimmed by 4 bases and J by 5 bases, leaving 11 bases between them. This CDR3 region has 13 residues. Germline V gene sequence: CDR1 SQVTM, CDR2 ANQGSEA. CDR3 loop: CSVARRTTGELFF. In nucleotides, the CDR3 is TGCAGCGTTGCCAGGCGCACGACCGGGGAGCTGTTTTTT.

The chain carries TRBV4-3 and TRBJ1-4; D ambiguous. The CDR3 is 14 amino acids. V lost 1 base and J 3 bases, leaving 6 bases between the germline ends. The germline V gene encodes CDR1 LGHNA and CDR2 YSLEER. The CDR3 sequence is CASSQGPANEKLFF. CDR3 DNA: TGCGCCAGCAGCCAAGGTCCGGCTAATGAAAAACTGTTTTTT.

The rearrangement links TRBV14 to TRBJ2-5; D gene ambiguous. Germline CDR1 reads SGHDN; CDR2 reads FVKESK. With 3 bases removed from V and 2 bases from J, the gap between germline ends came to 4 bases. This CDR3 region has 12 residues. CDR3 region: CASSHLQETQYF. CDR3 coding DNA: TGTGCCAGCAGCCACCTACAAGAGACCCAGTACTTC.

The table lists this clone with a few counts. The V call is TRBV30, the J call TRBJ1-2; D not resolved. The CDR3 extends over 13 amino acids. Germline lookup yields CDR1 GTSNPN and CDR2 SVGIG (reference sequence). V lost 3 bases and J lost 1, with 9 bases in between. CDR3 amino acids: CAWSDSLNYGYTF. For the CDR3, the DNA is TGTGCCTGGAGCGACTCCCTTAACTATGGCTACACCTTC.

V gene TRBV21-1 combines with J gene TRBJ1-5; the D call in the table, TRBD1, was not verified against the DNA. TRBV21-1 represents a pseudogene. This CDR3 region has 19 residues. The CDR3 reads CASISGTLPHFESNQPQHF. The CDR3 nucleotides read TGTGCCAGCATTTCAGGGACACTACCCCATTTCGAGAGCAATCAGCCCCAGCATTTT.

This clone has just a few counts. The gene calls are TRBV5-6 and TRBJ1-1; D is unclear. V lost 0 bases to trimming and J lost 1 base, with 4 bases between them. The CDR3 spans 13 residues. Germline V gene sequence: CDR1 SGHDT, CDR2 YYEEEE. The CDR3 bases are TGTGCCAGCAGCTTGGGCAGGAACACTGAAGCTTTCTTT. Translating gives CASSLGRNTEAFF.

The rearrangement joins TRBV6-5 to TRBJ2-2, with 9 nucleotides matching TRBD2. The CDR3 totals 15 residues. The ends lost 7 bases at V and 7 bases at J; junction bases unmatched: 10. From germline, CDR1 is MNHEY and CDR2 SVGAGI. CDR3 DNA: TGTGCCAGCAAAGTGGGGCTAGCGGGGATCGGGGAGCTGTTTTTT. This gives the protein CASKVGLAGIGELFF.

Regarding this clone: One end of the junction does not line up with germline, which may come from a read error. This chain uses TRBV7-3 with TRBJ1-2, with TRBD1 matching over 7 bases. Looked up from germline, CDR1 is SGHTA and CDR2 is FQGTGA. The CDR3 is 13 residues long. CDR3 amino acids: CASSSQRGQRPRF. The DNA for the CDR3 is TGTGCCAGCAGCTCGCAAAGGGGGCAGAGACCTCGCTTC.

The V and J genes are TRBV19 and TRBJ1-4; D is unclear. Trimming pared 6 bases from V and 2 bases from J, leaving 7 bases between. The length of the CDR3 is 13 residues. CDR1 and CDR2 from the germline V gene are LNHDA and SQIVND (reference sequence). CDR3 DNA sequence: TGTGCCAGTAGGAGGAGGACTAATGAAAAACTGTTTTTT. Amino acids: CASRRRTNEKLFF.

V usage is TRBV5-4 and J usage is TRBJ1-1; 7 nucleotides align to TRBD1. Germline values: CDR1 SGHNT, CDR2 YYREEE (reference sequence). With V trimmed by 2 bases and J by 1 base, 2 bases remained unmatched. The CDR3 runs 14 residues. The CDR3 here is CASSFRGANTEAFF. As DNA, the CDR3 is TGTGCCAGCAGCTTCAGGGGGGCGAACACTGAAGCTTTCTTT.

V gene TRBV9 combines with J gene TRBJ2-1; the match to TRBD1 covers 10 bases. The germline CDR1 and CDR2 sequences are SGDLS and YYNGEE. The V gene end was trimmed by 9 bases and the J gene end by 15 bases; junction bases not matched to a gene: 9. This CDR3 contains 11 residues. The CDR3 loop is CAKSPGTGVFF. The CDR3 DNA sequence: TGTGCCAAATCGCCCGGGACAGGGGTGTTCTTC.